Presented here are 9 T cell receptor beta chains from one specimen sequenced in a study of graft-versus-host responses after intestinal transplantation. Their antigens are not known. Here immunoSEQ multiplex PCR was the method, and the copy in TCRdb shows in-frame clones only, minus some. The sample includes 65,000 to 85,000 clones, around 90% seen only once; the top ten take under 9.5%. The sequences come from unstimulated CD8+ T cells sorted from spleen or lymph node cells, collected before transplant. The receptors stem from a human donor who was the organ donor for an intestinal transplant.

This chain uses TRBV11-2 with TRBJ1-1; D is undetermined. Trimming removed 5 bases from V and 8 bases from J, with 12 bases in between. This CDR3 comprises 12 residues. Germline values: CDR1 SGHAT, CDR2 FQNNGV. Written as DNA, the CDR3 is TGTGCCAGCAGCCACCTCGAGGCAGAAGCTTTCTTT. This gives the protein CASSHLEAEAFF. Full variable domain (outside the CDR3, taken from reference TRBV11-2 and TRBJ1-1): EAGVAQSPRYKIIEKRQSVAFWCNPISGHATLYWYQQILGQGPKLLIQFQNNGVVDDSQLPKDRFSAERLKGVDSTLKIQPAKLEDSAVYLCASSHLEAEAFFGQGTRLTVV.

V is TRBV28 and J is TRBJ1-2; unclear D gene. The V gene lost 2 bases and the J gene lost 8 bases, with 6 bases spanning the gap. The CDR3 has 11 amino acids. From germline, CDR1 is MDHEN and CDR2 SYDVKM. As DNA, the CDR3 is TGTGCCAGCAGTTTAGGTGCGGGCTACACCTTC. Its protein is CASSLGAGYTF.

This chain links TRBV30 with TRBJ1-5; D is uncertain. The V gene's germline CDR1 is GTSNPN and CDR2 SVGIG (reference sequence). This CDR3 has 15 residues. Trimming removed 6 bases from V and 3 bases from J, with 18 bases in between. The CDR3 DNA reads as TGTGCCTGCTCAGGCCCCAGGAGGCTCAATCAGCCCCAGCATTTT. Translating gives CACSGPRRLNQPQHF.

In DNA, the CDR3 is TGTGCCAGCAGTTCCGGGTATGGGGACTATGGCTACACCTTC. Protein sequence: CASSSGYGDYGYTF. The rearrangement links TRBV28 to TRBJ1-2; no clear D. Germline-derived CDR1 and CDR2 are MDHEN and SYDVKM. V was shortened by 4 bases and J by 3 bases, with 12 bases between the two germline ends. The CDR3 covers 14 residues.

The V gene is TRBV11-2, the J gene TRBJ2-1; D may correspond to TRBD1 or TRBD2 (5 bases each). The germline V gene has CDR1 SGHAT and CDR2 FQNNGV. The CDR3 is 17 residues long. The ends were cut back, 0 bases at V and 0 bases at J, with 12 bases in the middle. The CDR3 region has the DNA TGTGCCAGCAGCTTAGATCGGGACCCGAGCTCCTACAATGAGCAGTTCTTC. It is translated as CASSLDRDPSSYNEQFF. The full variable domain, rest sourced from reference TRBV11-2 and TRBJ2-1, is EAGVAQSPRYKIIEKRQSVAFWCNPISGHATLYWYQQILGQGPKLLIQFQNNGVVDDSQLPKDRFSAERLKGVDSTLKIQPAKLEDSAVYLCASSLDRDPSSYNEQFFGPGTRLTVL.

This chain connects TRBV4-2 to TRBJ2-7; D is ambiguous. CDR1 LGHNA and CDR2 YNFKEQ come from the germline V gene. The CDR3 spans 16 residues. The V and J ends lost 0 bases and 3 bases respectively, with 15 bases between them. Here the CDR3 DNA reads TGTGCCAGCAGCCAAGAGAGCACCGCCACCTACTACGAGCAGTACTTC. It specifies CASSQESTATYYEQYF.

For the CDR3, the DNA is TGTGCCAGCAGCTCCACCGGGACAGCCTACGAGCAGTACTTC. It is translated as CASSSTGTAYEQYF. This chain uses TRBV5-5 with TRBJ2-7; 7 nucleotides agree with TRBD1. CDR3 length equals 14 residues. The germline CDR1 and CDR2 sequences are SGHKS and YYEKEE (reference sequence). The trim removed 3 bases at V and 2 bases at J, leaving 5 bases unmatched.

This clone came up a few times. One junction end does not reproduce the germline sequence, and a read error may be involved. The rearrangement uses TRBV2 and TRBJ1-6; D possibly corresponds to TRBD1 (6 bases). This CDR3 spans 15 amino acids. Germline CDR1 reads SNHLY; CDR2 reads FYNNEI. CDR3 residues: CASSYPGVLDSPLHF. CDR3 bases: TGTGCCAGCAGTTACCCAGGGGTTTTGGATTCCCCCCTCCACTTT. Drawing the rest from reference TRBV2 and TRBJ1-6, the complete variable domain is EPEVTQTPSHQVTQMGQEVILRCVPISNHLYFYWYRQILGQKVEFLVSFYNNEISEKSEIFDDQFSVERPDGSNFTLKIRSTKLEDSAMYFCASSYPGVLDSPLHFGNGTRLTVT.

The V and J genes are TRBV19 and TRBJ1-1; 9 nucleotides match TRBD1. This CDR3 has 15 amino acids. V shed 5 bases, J shed 4 bases, and the junction held 8 bases outside the gene matches. Germline lookup yields CDR1 LNHDA and CDR2 SQIVND (reference sequence). CDR3 residues: CASSEQGALGTEAFF. The CDR3, as DNA: TGTGCCAGTAGTGAACAGGGGGCGCTGGGCACTGAAGCTTTCTTT.